This T cell receptor beta chain derives from a study of cytomegalovirus exposure and HLA in healthy donors (dated by TCRdb to 2015 to 2018). Notes on the research overall: An earlier analysis of approximately 640 of the donors reported about 290 Gb of sequence data and 117 million unique TCR beta sequences from roughly 180 million T cells. Of the roughly 410 genotyped donors, 70% to 90% were placed in the genetic ancestry cluster associated with self-reported Caucasian donors. An earlier analysis of 500 to 650 of the donors applied high-throughput TCR beta sequencing to assess whether each TCR beta V gene segment acted as functional or pseudogenic. Every discovery cohort repertoire had been produced on one sequencing platform. The study aimed to test whether cataloging public T cell receptors could reveal signatures of past pathogen exposure. In the later analysis, no new phenotypic data were used to find candidate immune exposures; instead, reliance was placed on TCR beta sequences and their occurrence across donors. Donor age, sex, ethnicity and CMV serostatus were compiled together with the repertoire data. Besides the first cohort of roughly 660 subjects, a separate validation cohort made up of over 100 different subjects was used. A later analysis re-examined previously published TCR beta repertoires from just over 650 donors and added high-resolution HLA genotyping to investigate patterns of TCR occurrence. Among roughly 400 genotyped donors of the cohort, an average of approximately 240,000 unique TCR beta nucleotide sequences was sequenced per donor, of which 15% to 20% were non-productive. The T cell repertoires of 666 subjects were profiled by immunosequencing and related to cytomegalovirus serostatus. The number of typed donors differed by locus: about 620-640 for A, B, C, DRB1 and DQB1; 500 to 550 for DQA1; approximately 610 for DPA1; and about 450 for DPB1. In a later genetic analysis, genome-wide SNP genotypes for 398 of the 666 donors were used, and that subset was treated as a discovery cohort. Because of strong linkage in the cohort, five DR-DQ haplotypes were treated as single units for association and clustering. To predict cytomegalovirus infection status, the study combined high-throughput TCR immunosequencing, statistical association of individual TCRs with disease status, and machine learning. Approximately 310 gigabases of sequencing data and around 80 million unique TCR sequences made up an early release that covered several hundred HLA-typed donors. HLA typing included class I and class II loci at four-digit resolution.

The cohort comprised several hundred healthy bone marrow donors. At the time of sampling, all cohort members were nominally healthy, though unrecorded immune exposures were likely present. The donor tested CMV seropositive, placing the donor among the roughly 270 seropositive members of the cohort. A peripheral blood sample was provided by each donor, and peripheral blood mononuclear cells were used for TCR beta sequencing. The Qiagen DNeasy Blood Extraction Kit was used to extract genomic DNA from the blood cell samples. The germline V gene gives CDR1 as SGHTA and CDR2 as FQGNSA. V loses 5 bases at its end and J loses 6 bases; junction bases beyond the gene matches: 11. The CDR3 spans 16 residues, from the cysteine through the phenylalanine. Only the CDR3 part of the read is kept: 48 bases, read in frame from the first base. Concerning this clone itself: No antigen is known for it. Nothing much larger sits one base from this clone, and base qualities are not available.

General findings and caveats noted by the study authors: In a later analysis, HLA-associated TCR beta chains were found to be more clonally expanded and to have lower generation probabilities than equally common non-associated chains. In a later genetic analysis, a missense DCLRE1C variant was associated with V-gene and J-gene trimming of TCR beta chains, and the association was replicated in an independent cohort. The authors suggested that the approach could potentially be extended to other disease states and immunological phenotypes. A few of the identified cytomegalovirus-associated TCR beta chains were confirmed in vitro to be specific for cytomegalovirus antigens. Cytomegalovirus status was reported to be diagnosed by the classifier with high specificity and sensitivity in both the original and validation cohorts. The presence/absence analyses assumed that sequencing depth was roughly uniform across donors, and that assumption may not be true. A later analysis found that most CMV-associated TCR beta chains appeared HLA-restricted, with HLA associations seemingly driven largely by CMV exposure. A later analysis found that TCR association rates varied across HLA loci, with DRB1 alleles showing the most associated TCRs and HLA-C alleles the fewest. For the cohort, immune exposure information was limited to CMV serostatus. The study listed 150 to 200 TCR beta chains as associated with cytomegalovirus. In an earlier analysis of roughly 560 of the donors, most TCR beta V segments were observed in productive rearrangements about 87% or about 30% of the time, broadly matching IMGT annotations. A further reported finding was that TCR beta sequences accurately predicted the HLA-A and HLA-B alleles for most subjects in the first cohort. The earlier analysis of nearly 600 of the donors excluded approximately 17 rarely observed V segments, including chromosome 9 orphons, because counts were too low. Most TCR sequences were observed very rarely across donors, whereas some public TCRs were present in many individuals. Linkage disequilibrium might explain the correlated functional status among segregating V segments, but an unknown experimental factor could not be ruled out. Some IMGT-functional V segments, including TRBV6-2 and TRBV6-3, could not be told apart with the 87-base-pair reads, so those segments were excluded. Because HLA typing was missing for some donors at each locus, association tests included only the typed subset. In a later genetic analysis, fewer N-insertions in productive TCRs were reported among donors in an Asian-associated ancestry cluster than the roughly 700-donor mean. A group of highly shared sequence variants was considered likely to be a technical artifact of the sequencing pipeline. This cohort had only TCR beta chains sequenced, and the lack of alpha or paired-chain data limited which features could be detected. Strong co-occurrence of HLA alleles, especially DR and DQ, made assigning TCR associations to individual alleles difficult. At a false discovery rate of 0.05, a later analysis linked approximately 18,000 TCR beta sequences to specific HLA alleles. According to a later analysis, parvovirus B19, influenza, CMV and Epstein-Barr virus appeared linked to several top co-occurrence clusters.

Library method: the immunoSEQ multiplex PCR assay. A mixture of 60 forward primers for TCR Vbeta segments and 13 reverse primers for TCR Jbeta segments was used in the multiplex PCR. Amplification of the CDR3 region of rearranged TCR beta genes was performed with a multiplex PCR assay on genomic DNA. Amplified TCR beta libraries were sequenced as 87-base-pair reads on the Illumina HiSeq System. Regarding the original processing steps: A later analysis counted approximately 84 million unique TCR beta chains across the 500 to 850 repertoires, and 10 million to 11 million of these chains were shared by at least two donors. A nearest-neighbor algorithm error-corrected the raw reads and collapsed the reads into unique sequences, merging closely related sequences to remove PCR and sequencing errors. CDR3 sequences were aligned to IMGT reference sequences to assign V, D and J gene segments. For a sequence to be retained, at least a six-nucleotide match to both a V gene segment and a J gene segment was required. A rearrangement was called productive if the CDR3 had no stop codons and remained in frame with V and J, and every other rearrangement was called non-productive. Following IMGT convention, CDR3 was defined as the stretch from the second conserved V-encoded cysteine to the conserved J-encoded phenylalanine. The earlier analysis of 587 of the donors excluded sequences that lacked an unambiguous match to a single V gene segment. In an earlier analysis of a few hundred of the donors, V segments were called functional above 56.7% productive rearrangements and were called segregating when the between-donor standard deviation exceeded 5%. A statistical classification framework was built for diagnosing cytomegalovirus status from the catalog of TCR beta chain sequences. A later analysis assigned V and J genes by comparing TCR nucleotide sequences with IMGT/GENE-DB human TR gene sequences. Using the TCRdist pipeline, a later analysis assigned CDR3 sequences along with most-parsimonious VDJ recombination scenarios. In a later analysis, each TCR beta chain was defined by its CDR3 amino acid sequence together with its V-gene family, and reads lacking a unique V-gene family were excluded. In a later analysis, around 600 highly shared, low-generation-probability nucleotide sequences were removed to address suspected cross-contamination and a sequencing artifact. A later analysis calculated a clonal expansion index for each public chain from normalized within-repertoire ranks of inferred template counts. In a later analysis, generation probabilities were computed with a VDJ recombination model fitted to out-of-frame rearrangements, and the resulting probabilities were checked against IGoR. In a later analysis, hypergeometric tests were used to score TCR-TCR, TCR-HLA and TCR-CMV co-occurrence, with a repertoire-size bias correction applied to TCR pairs. In a later analysis, false discovery rates were estimated by permuting HLA or CMV assignments 20 times. In a later analysis, co-occurring TCRs were grouped with DBSCAN, and TCRdist sequence similarity was added when clustering was performed within HLA-allele-positive subsets. Repertoires with fewer than 30,000 or more than 120,000 public chains were left out of co-occurrence clustering, as were five repertoires with anomalous nucleotide sharing. TCRdb stores this immuneACCESS table with in-frame sequences only. Part of the clones is absent; in the studies checked, under half of the shortfall reflects unresolved V genes, and no reason is known for the rest. V and J calls and clone size come straight from that table; D and trimming were deduced from the DNA. The sample table contains roughly 220,000 clones; only one count was recorded for just under 70% of them. The ten biggest clones cover 2.6% of the sample.

The rearrangement joined TRBV7-2 to TRBJ2-1, and 9 bases in between align with TRBD2. The material sequenced was PBMCs. The TCR originated in a man aged 35-49 years in good health and CMV-seropositive. The nucleotide sequence is TGTGCCAGCAGCCGCCGGTCGCTAGCGGGGCCCAATGAGCAGTTCTTC. Translation gives CASSRRSLAGPNEQFF.